One T cell receptor beta chain is described in this entry. V dropped 6 bases and J dropped 1 base, with 9 bases sitting between them. This CDR3 spans 13 amino acids. Looked up from germline, CDR1 is SNHLY and CDR2 is FYNNEI. The data were obtained in a study of OX40 agonist ivuxolimab in advanced cancers. TCRdb's table, derived via immunoSEQ multiplex PCR, lists solely in-frame clones and lacks some. The data contain some 57,000 clones, roughly four fifths of them singletons. The source was CD4+ or CD8+ T cells sorted from blood, collected in a trial of the OX40 agonist ivuxolimab. The V and J genes are TRBV2 and TRBJ1-1; maybe TRBD1 (6 bases). This clonotype was obtained from an adult with an advanced solid tumor such as melanoma, head and neck, liver or kidney cancer. In DNA, the CDR3 is TGTGCCAGCAGCCGGACAGCGAACACTGAAGCTTTCTTT. This codes for CASSRTANTEAFF.